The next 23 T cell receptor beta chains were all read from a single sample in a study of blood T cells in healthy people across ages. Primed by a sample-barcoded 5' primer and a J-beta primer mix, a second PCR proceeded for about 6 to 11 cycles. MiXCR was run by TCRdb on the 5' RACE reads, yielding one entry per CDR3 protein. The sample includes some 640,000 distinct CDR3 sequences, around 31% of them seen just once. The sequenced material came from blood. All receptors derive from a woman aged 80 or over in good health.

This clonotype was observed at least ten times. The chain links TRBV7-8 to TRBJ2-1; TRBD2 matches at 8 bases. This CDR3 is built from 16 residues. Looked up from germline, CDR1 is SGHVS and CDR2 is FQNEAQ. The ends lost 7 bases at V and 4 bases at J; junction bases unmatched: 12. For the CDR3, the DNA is TGTGCCAGCACCCTTGGCGGGGGGCAGTTGTACAATGAGCAGTTCTTC. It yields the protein CASTLGGGQLYNEQFF.

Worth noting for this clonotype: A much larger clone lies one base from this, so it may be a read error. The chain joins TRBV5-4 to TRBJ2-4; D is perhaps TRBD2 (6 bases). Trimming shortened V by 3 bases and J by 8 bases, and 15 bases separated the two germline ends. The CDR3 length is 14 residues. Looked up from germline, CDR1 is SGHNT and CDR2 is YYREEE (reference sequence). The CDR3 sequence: CASSWREAQDIQYF. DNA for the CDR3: TGTGCCAGCAGCTGGAGGGAGGCGCAGGACATTCAGTACTTC.

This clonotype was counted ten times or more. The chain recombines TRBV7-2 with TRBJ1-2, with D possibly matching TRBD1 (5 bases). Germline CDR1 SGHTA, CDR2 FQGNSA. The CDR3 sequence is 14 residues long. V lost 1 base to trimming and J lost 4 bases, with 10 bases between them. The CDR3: CASSLGRGLYGYTF. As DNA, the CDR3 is TGTGCCAGCAGCTTAGGTCGGGGCCTCTATGGCTACACCTTC.

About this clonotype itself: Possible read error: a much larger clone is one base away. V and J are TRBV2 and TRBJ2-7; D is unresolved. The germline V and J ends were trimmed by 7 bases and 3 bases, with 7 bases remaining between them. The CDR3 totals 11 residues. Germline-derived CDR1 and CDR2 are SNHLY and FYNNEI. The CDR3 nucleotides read TGTGCCAGCATGGAGAACTACGAGCAGTACTTC. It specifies CASMENYEQYF.

CDR3 loop: CASSSHGTGSRDEQFF. CDR3 nucleotides: TGTGCCAGCAGTTCCCATGGGACAGGCTCAAGGGATGAGCAGTTCTTC. V is TRBV28 and J is TRBJ2-1; the match to TRBD1 covers 8 bases. CDR1 is MDHEN and CDR2 is SYDVKM in the germline V gene. The junction had 13 bases not matched to a gene; V was cut back by 4 bases and J by 8 bases. CDR3 length equals 16 residues.

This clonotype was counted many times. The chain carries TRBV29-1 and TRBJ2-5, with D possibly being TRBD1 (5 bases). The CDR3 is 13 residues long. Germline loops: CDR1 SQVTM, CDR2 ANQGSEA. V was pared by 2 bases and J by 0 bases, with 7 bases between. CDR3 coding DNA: TGCAGCGTTGAAAGGGGCTACCAAGAGACCCAGTACTTC. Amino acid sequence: CSVERGYQETQYF.

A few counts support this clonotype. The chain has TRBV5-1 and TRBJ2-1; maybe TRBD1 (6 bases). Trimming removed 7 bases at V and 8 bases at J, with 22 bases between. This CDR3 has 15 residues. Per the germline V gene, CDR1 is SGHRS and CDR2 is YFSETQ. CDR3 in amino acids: CASSLFGRGVDEQFF. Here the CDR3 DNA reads TGCGCCAGCTCCCTCTTCGGCAGGGGTGTCGATGAGCAGTTCTTC.

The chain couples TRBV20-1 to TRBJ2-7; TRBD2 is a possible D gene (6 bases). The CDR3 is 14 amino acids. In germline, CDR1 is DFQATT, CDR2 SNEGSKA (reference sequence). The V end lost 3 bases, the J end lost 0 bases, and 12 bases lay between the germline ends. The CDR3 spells CSASLFGGSYEQYF. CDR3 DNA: TGCAGTGCTAGTCTCTTCGGGGGCTCCTACGAGCAGTACTTC.

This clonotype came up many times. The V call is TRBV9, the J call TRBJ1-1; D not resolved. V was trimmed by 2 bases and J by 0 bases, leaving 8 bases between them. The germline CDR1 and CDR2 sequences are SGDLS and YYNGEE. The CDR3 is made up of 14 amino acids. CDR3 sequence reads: CASSVSEMNTEAFF. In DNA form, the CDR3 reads TGTGCCAGCAGCGTGTCAGAGATGAACACTGAAGCTTTCTTT.

CDR3 in DNA: TGCGCCAGCAGCTGGTCCCCAGGGGACACTGAAGCTTTCTTT. Encoded protein: CASSWSPGDTEAFF. J is TRBJ1-1 and V is TRBV5-1; D is possibly TRBD1 (6 bases). Looked up from germline, CDR1 is SGHRS and CDR2 is YFSETQ. CDR3 length: 14 residues. V gave up 3 bases and J gave up 3 bases, with 12 bases separating them.

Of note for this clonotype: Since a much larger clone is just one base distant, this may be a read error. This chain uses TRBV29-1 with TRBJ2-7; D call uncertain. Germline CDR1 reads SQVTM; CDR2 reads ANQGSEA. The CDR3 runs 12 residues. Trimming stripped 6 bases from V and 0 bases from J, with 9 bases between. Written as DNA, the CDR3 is TGCAGCGTAAAGACCAACTCCTACGAGCAGTACTTC. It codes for CSVKTNSYEQYF.

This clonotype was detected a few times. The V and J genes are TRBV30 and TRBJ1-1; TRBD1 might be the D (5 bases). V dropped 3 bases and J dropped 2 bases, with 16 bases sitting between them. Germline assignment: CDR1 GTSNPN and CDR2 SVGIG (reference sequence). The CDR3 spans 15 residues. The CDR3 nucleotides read TGTGCCTGGAGGCCCCCGGGACGGTTTAACACTGAAGCTTTCTTT. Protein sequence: CAWRPPGRFNTEAFF.

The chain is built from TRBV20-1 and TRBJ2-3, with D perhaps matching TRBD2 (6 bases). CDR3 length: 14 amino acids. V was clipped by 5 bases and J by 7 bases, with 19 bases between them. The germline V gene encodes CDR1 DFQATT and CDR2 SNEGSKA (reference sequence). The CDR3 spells CSARAGRRENTQYF. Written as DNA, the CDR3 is TGCAGTGCTCGGGCAGGCAGGAGGGAAAATACGCAGTATTTT.

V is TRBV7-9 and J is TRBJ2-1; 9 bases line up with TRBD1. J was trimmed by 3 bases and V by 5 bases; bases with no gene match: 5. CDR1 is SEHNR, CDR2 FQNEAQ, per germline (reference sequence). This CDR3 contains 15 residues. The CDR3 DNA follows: TGTGCCAGCAGCCTTGGGACAGGGATCTACAATGAGCAGTTCTTC. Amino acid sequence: CASSLGTGIYNEQFF. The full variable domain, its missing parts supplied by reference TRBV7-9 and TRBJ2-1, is DTGVSQNPRHKITKRGQNVTFRCDPISEHNRLYWYRQTLGQGPEFLTYFQNEAQLEKSRLLSDRFSAERPKGSFSTLEIQRTEQGDSAMYLCASSLGTGIYNEQFFGPGTRLTVL.

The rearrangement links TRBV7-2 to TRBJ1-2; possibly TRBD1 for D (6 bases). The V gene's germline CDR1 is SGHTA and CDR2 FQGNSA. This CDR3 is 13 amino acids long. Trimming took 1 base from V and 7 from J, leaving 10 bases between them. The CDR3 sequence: CASSLVQGLGYTF. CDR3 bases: TGTGCCAGCAGCTTAGTTCAGGGGCTTGGCTACACCTTC.

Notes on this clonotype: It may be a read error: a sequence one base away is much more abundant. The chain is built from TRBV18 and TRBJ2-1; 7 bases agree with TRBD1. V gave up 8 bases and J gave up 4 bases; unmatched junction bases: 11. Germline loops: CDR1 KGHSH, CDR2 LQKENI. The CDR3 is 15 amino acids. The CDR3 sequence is CASPKPGQKYNEQFF. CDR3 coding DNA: TGTGCCAGCCCAAAACCGGGACAGAAATACAATGAGCAGTTCTTC.

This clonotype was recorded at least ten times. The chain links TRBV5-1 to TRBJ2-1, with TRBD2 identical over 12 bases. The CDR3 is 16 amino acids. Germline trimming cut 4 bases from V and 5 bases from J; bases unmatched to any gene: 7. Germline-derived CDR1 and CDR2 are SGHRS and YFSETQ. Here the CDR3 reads CASSRELAGGHNEQFF. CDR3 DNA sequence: TGCGCCAGCAGCCGAGAACTAGCGGGGGGACACAATGAGCAGTTCTTC.

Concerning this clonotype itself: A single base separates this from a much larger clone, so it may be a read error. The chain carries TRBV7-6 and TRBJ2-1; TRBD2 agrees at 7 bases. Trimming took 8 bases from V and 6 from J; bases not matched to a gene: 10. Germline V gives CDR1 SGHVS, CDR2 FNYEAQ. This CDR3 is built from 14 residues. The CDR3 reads CASVPGLRCNEQFF. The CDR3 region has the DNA TGTGCCAGCGTACCGGGACTACGCTGCAATGAGCAGTTCTTC.

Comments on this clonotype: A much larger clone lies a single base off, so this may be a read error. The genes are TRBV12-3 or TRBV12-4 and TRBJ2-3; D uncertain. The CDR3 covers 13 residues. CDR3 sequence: CASSFGSADAQYF. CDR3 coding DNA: TGTGCCAGCAGTTTCGGATCAGCAGATGCGCAGTATTTT.

The CDR3 is CASSRTGGGGRTDTQYF. CDR3 bases: TGTGCCAGCAGTAGGACAGGGGGCGGCGGCCGCACAGATACGCAGTATTTT. This chain links TRBV6-1 with TRBJ2-3; TRBD1 aligns across 11 bases. V was pared by 5 bases and J by 1 base, with 8 bases of the junction left unmatched. CDR3 length: 17 amino acids. CDR1 is MNHNS, CDR2 SASEGT, per germline.

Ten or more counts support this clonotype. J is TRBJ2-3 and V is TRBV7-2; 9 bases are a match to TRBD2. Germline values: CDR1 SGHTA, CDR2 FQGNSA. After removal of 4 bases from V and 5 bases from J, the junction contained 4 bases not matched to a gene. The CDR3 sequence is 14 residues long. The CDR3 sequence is CASSSRLAEDTQYF. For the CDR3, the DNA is TGTGCCAGCAGCTCCAGACTAGCGGAAGATACGCAGTATTTT.

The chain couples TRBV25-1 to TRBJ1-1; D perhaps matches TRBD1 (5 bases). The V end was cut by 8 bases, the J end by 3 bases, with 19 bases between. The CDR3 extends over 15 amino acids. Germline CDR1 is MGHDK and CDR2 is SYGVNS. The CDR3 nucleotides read TGTGCCAGCCGCAGGGATCCGGGTTGGTACACTGAAGCTTTCTTT. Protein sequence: CASRRDPGWYTEAFF.

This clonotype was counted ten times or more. The chain's CDR3 is CASSPLTLAGDTQYF. The CDR3 nucleotides read TGTGCCAGCAGTCCGTTAACACTAGCTGGGGATACGCAGTATTTT. This chain uses TRBV12-3 or TRBV12-4 with TRBJ2-3; D is possibly TRBD2 (6 bases). Trimming pared 5 bases from V and 6 bases from J, leaving 18 bases between. The CDR3 runs 15 residues.